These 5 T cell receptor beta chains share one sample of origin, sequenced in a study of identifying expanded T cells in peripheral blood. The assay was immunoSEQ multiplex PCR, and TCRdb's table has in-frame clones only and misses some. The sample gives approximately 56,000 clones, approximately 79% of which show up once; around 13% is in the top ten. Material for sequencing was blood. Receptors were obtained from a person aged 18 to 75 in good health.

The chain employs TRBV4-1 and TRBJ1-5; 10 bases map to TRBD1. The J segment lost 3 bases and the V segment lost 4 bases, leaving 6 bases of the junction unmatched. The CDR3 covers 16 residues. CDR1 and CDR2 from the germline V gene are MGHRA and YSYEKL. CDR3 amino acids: CASSPQTGGSNQPQHF. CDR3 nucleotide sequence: TGCGCCAGCAGCCCTCAGACAGGGGGCTCCAATCAGCCCCAGCATTTT.

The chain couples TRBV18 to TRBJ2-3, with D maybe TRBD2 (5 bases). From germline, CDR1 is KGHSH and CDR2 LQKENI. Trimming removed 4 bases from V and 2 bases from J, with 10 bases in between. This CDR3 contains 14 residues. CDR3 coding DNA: TGTGCCAGCTCACGAGTCGGGGACACAGATACGCAGTATTTT. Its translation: CASSRVGDTDTQYF.

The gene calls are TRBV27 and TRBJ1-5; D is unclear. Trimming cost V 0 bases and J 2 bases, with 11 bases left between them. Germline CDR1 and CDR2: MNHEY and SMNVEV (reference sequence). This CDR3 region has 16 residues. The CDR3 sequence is CASSLSIKAGNQPQHF. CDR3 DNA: TGTGCCAGCAGTTTATCTATCAAGGCTGGCAATCAGCCCCAGCATTTT.

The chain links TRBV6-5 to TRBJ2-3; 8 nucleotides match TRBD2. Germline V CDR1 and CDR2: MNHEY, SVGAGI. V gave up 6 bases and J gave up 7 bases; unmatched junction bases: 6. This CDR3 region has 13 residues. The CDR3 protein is CASRPGGAYTQYF. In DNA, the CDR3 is TGTGCCAGCAGGCCCGGGGGGGCATATACGCAGTATTTT.

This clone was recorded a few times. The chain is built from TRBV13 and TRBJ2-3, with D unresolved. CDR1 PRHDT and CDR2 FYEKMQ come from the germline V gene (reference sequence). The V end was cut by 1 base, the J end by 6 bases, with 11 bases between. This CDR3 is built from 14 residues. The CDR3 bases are TGTGCCAGCAGCTTAGTCCTCCTCCGGGATACGCAGTATTTT. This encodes CASSLVLLRDTQYF.